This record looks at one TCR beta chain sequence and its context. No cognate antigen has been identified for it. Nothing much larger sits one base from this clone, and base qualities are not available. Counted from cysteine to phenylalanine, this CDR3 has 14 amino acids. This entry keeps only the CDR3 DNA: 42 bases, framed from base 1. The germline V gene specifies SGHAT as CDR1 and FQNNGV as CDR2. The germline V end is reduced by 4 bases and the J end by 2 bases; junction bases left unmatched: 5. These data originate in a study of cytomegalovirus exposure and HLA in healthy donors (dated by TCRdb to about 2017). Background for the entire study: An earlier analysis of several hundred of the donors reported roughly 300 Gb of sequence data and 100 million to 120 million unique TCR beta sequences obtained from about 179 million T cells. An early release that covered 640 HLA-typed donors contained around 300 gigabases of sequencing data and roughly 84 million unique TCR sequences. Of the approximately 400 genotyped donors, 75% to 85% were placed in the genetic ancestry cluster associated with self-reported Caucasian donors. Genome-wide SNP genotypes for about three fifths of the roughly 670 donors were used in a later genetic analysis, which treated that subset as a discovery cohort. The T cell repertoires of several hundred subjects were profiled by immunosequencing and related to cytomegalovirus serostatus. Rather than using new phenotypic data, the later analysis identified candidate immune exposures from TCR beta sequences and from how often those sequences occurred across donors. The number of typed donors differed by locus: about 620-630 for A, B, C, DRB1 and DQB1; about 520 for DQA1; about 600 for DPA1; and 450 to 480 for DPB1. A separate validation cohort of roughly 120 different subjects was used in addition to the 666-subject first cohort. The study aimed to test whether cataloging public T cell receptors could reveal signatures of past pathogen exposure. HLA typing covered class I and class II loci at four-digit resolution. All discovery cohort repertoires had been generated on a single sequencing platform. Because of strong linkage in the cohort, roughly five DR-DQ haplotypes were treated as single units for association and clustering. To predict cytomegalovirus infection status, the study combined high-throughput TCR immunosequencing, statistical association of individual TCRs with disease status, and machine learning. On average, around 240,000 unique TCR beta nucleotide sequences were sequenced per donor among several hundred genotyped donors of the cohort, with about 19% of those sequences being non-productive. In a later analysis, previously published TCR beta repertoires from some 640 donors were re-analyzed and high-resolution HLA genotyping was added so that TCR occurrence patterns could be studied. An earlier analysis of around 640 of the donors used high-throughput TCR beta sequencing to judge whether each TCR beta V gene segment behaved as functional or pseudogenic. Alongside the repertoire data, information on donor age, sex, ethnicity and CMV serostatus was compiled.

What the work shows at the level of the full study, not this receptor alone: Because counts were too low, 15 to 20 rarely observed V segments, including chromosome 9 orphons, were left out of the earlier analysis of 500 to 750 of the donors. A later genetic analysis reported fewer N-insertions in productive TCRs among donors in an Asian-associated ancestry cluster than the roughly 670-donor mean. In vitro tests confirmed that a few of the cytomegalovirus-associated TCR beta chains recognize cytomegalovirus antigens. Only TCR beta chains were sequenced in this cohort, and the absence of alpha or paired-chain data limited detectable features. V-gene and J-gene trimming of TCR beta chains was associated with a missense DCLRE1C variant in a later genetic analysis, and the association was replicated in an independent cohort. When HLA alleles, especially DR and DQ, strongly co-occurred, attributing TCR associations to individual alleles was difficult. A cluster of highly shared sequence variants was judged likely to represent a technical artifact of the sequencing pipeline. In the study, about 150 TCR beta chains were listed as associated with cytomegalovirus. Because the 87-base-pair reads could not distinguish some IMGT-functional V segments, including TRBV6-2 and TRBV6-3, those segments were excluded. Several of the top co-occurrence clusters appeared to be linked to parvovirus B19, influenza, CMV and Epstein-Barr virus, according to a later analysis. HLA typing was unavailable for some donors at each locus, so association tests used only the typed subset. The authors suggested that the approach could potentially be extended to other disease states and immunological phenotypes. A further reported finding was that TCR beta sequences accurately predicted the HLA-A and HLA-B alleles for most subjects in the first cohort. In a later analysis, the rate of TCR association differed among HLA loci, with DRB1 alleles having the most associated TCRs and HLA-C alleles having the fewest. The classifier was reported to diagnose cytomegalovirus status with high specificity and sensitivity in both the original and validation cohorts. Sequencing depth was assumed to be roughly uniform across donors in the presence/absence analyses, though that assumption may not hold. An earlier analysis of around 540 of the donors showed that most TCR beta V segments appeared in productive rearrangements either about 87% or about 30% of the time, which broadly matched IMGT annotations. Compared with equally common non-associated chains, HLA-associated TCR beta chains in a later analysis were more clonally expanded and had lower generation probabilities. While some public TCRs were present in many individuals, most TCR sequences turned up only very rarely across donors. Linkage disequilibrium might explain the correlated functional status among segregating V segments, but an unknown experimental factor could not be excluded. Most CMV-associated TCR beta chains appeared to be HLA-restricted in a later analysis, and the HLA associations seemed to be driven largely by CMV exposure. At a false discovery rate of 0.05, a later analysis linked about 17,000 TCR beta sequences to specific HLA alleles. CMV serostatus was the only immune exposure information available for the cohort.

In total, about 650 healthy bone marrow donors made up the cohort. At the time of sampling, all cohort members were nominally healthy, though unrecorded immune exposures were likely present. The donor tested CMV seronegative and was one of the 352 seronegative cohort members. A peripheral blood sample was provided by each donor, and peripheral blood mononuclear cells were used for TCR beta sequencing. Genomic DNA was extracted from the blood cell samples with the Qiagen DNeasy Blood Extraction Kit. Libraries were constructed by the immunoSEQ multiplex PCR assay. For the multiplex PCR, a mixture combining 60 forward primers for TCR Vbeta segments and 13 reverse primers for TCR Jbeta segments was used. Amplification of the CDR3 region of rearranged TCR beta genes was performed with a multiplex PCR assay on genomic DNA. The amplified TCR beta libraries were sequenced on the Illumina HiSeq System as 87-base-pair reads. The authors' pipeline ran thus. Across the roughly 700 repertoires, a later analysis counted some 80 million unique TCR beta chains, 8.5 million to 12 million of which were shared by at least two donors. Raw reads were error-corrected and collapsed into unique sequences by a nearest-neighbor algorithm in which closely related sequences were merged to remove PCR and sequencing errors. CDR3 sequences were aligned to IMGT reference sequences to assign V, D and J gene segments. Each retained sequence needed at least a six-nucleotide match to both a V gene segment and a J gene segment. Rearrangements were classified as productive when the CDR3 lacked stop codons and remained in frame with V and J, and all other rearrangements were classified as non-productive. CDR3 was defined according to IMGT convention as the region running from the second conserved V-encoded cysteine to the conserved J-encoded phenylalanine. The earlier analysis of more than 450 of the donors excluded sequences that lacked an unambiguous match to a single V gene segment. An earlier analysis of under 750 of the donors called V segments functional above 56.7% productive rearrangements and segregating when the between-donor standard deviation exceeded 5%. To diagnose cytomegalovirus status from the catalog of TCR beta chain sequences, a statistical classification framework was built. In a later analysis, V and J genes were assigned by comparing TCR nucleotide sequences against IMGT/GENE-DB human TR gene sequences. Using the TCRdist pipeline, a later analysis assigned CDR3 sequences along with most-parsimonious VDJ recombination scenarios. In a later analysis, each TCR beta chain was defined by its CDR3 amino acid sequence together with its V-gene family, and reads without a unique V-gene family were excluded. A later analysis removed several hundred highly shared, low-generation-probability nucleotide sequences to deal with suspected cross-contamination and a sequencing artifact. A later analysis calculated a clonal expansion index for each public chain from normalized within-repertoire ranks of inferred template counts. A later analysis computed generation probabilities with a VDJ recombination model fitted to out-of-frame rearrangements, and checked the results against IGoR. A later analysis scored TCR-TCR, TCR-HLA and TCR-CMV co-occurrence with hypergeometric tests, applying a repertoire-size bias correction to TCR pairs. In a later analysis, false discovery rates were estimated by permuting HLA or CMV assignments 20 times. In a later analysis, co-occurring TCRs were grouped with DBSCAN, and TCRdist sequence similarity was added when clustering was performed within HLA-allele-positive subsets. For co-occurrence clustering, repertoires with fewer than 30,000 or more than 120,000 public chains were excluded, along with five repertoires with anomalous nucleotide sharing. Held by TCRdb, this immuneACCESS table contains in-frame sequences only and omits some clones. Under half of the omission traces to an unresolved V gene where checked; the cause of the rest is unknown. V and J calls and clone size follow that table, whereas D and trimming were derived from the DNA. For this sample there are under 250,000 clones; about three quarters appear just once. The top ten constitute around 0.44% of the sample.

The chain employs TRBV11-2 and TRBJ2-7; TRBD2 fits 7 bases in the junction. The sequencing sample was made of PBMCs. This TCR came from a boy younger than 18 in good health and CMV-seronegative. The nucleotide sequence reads TGTGCCAGCAGCTACGGGGGGACGGCCTACGAGCAGTACTTC. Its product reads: CASSYGGTAYEQYF.